A single sample gave rise to the 29 T cell receptor beta chains below, sequenced in a study of a mutant IDH1 vaccine in newly diagnosed glioma. Their target antigens are unknown. Stated time point: week 23, last vaccination. It was 300 ug of mutant IDH1 20-mer peptide that made up each vaccine dose, given with topical imiquimod. Clones were sequenced by immunoSEQ multiplex PCR, and TCRdb holds only the in-frame ones, with some missing. The table shows tens of thousands of clones, with more than 80% occurring only once. The source material was PBMCs, sampled from a glioma patient whose treatment included an IDH1 peptide vaccine. The receptors shown here come from a woman aged 45-65 years with glioma.

The chain employs TRBV28 and TRBJ2-7; 8 nucleotides agree with TRBD1. The CDR3 extends over 16 amino acids. CDR1 is MDHEN and CDR2 is SYDVKM in the germline V gene. Trimming at V came to 8 bases and at J to 2 bases, leaving 14 bases not matched to a gene. The CDR3 DNA is TGTGCCAGCCGCTTACGGTCAGGGGGCTTCACCTACGAGCAGTACTTC. Its protein is CASRLRSGGFTYEQYF.

The V gene is TRBV7-8, the J gene TRBJ2-3; 8 positions match TRBD1. Per the germline V gene, CDR1 is SGHVS and CDR2 is FQNEAQ. Unmatched junction bases numbered 14, after V lost 6 bases and J lost 6 bases. This CDR3 has 16 amino acids. CDR3 amino acids: CASSPGQGPAPDTQYF. As DNA, the CDR3 is TGTGCCAGCAGTCCCGGACAGGGACCTGCCCCGGATACGCAGTATTTT.

V gene TRBV28 combines with J gene TRBJ2-7; 9 bases are shared with TRBD1. Trimming took 8 bases from V and 5 from J; bases not matched to a gene: 4. The CDR3 runs 12 residues. Germline-derived CDR1 and CDR2 are MDHEN and SYDVKM. CDR3 nucleotide sequence: TGTGCCAGCTGGGACAGGGCAGACGAGCAGTACTTC. Amino acid sequence: CASWDRADEQYF.

This rearrangement joins TRBV18 to TRBJ1-1; 9 positions agree with TRBD1. The CDR3 runs to 14 residues. V dropped 3 bases and J dropped 5; count of bases not matched to a gene: 4. Germline CDR1 and CDR2: KGHSH and LQKENI. The CDR3 loop is CASSPGQGSTEAFF. CDR3 bases: TGTGCCAGCTCACCGGGACAGGGATCGACTGAAGCTTTCTTT.

The table lists this clone with a count of one. The junction departs from the called germline gene at one end, perhaps through a read error. This chain connects TRBV28 to TRBJ2-1; D possibly corresponds to TRBD2 (6 bases). The CDR3 totals 14 residues. Germline CDR1 is MDHEN and CDR2 is SYDVKM. The CDR3: CASSLPQGGSVPLF. CDR3 sequence (DNA): TGTGCCAGCAGTCTCCCTCAGGGAGGAAGTGTTCCGCTCTTC. The entire variable domain, with the rest obtained from reference TRBV28 and TRBJ2-1, is as follows: DVKVTQSSRYLVKRTGEKVFLECVQDMDHENMFWYRQDPGLGLRLIYFSYDVKMKEKGDIPEGYSVSREKKERFSLILESASTNQTSMYLCASSLPQGGSVPLFGPGTRLTVL.

The CDR3 reads CASRTSEGQGKGSGANVLTF. CDR3 nucleotides: TGTGCCAGTAGAACATCAGAAGGACAGGGGAAGGGCTCTGGGGCCAACGTCCTGACTTTC. The chain couples TRBV19 to TRBJ2-6; 9 bases are a match to TRBD1. Germline V CDR1 and CDR2: LNHDA, SQIVND (reference sequence). The CDR3 spans 20 residues. Trimming took 6 bases from V and 0 from J; bases not matched to a gene: 15.

J is TRBJ1-1 and V is TRBV30; D uncertain. V lost 0 bases to trimming and J lost 8 bases, with 16 bases between them. This CDR3 has 14 residues. Germline V CDR1 and CDR2: GTSNPN, SVGIG (reference sequence). As DNA, the CDR3 is TGTGCCTGGAGTGTAAACAGACTCAGAGGGGAAGCTTTCTTT. Translating it yields CAWSVNRLRGEAFF.

The chain carries TRBV27 and TRBJ1-1; 7 bases match TRBD1. In germline, CDR1 is MNHEY, CDR2 SMNVEV (reference sequence). The ends lost 6 bases at V and 5 bases at J; junction bases unmatched: 9. This CDR3 spans 14 amino acids. Here the CDR3 DNA reads TGTGCCAGCAGGGAGACAGGGAGTCGGACTGAAGCTTTCTTT. Its protein product is CASRETGSRTEAFF.

This clone was observed once. The gene calls are TRBV2 and TRBJ2-5, with D uncertain. Between the trimmed V and J ends, which lost 7 bases and 2 bases, there was a span of 14 bases. There are 14 residues in the CDR3. Per germline, CDR1 SNHLY and CDR2 FYNNEI. The CDR3 DNA follows: TGTGCCAGCAACGGTGGGCAGAGACAAGAGACCCAGTACTTC. This gives the protein CASNGGQRQETQYF.

CDR3 protein: CATAQYSNQPQHF. CDR3 bases: TGTGCCACCGCACAGTATAGCAATCAGCCCCAGCATTTT. The V call is TRBV19, the J call TRBJ1-5; D call uncertain. This CDR3 has 13 residues. Germline V lookup: CDR1 LNHDA, CDR2 SQIVND (reference sequence). Deletions cut 10 bases from V and 0 bases from J, with 10 bases between.

The chain links TRBV9 to TRBJ2-1, with D uncertain. The germline gives CDR1 SGDLS, CDR2 YYNGEE. V was pared by 3 bases and J by 6 bases, with 7 bases between. The CDR3 has 12 residues. The CDR3 spells CASSENSNEQFF. The CDR3, as DNA: TGTGCCAGCAGCGAGAACAGCAATGAGCAGTTCTTC. Combining the CDR3 with reference TRBV9 and TRBJ2-1 gives the whole variable domain DSGVTQTPKHLITATGQRVTLRCSPRSGDLSVYWYQQSLDQGLQFLIQYYNGEERAKGNILERFSAQQFPDLHSELNLSSLELGDSALYFCASSENSNEQFFGPGTRLTVL.

The J gene is TRBJ1-2, the V gene TRBV29-1; D is possibly TRBD1 (6 bases). Germline lookup yields CDR1 SQVTM and CDR2 ANQGSEA. The CDR3 contains 14 residues. With 8 bases removed from V and 4 bases from J, the gap between germline ends came to 20 bases. This CDR3 is CSTGRGRGLYGYTF. CDR3 nucleotide sequence: TGCAGCACGGGGAGGGGCAGGGGCCTCTATGGCTACACCTTC.

The chain employs TRBV27 and TRBJ1-5; no clear D. The V end was cut by 3 bases, the J end by 4 bases, with 7 bases between. The CDR3 consists of 13 residues. Germline CDR1 MNHEY, CDR2 SMNVEV (reference sequence). For the CDR3, the DNA is TGTGCCAGCAGTTTCATGGGGAATCAGCCCCAGCATTTT. This sequence encodes CASSFMGNQPQHF.

The CDR3 nucleotides read TGTGCCAGCAGTGACTCCGGCGCTAGCGGGATCCTGTTTTTT. It yields the protein CASSDSGASGILFF. The rearrangement uses TRBV6-4 and TRBJ2-2, with 9 bases matching TRBD2. The CDR3 is 14 residues long. V shed 0 bases, J shed 14 bases, and the junction held 7 bases outside the gene matches. The germline gives CDR1 MRHNA, CDR2 SNTAGT.

J is TRBJ2-1 and V is TRBV29-1, with D possibly matching TRBD2 (6 bases). The CDR3 contains 13 residues. Trimming cost V 3 bases and J 8 bases, with 14 bases left between them. Germline CDR1 reads SQVTM; CDR2 reads ANQGSEA. CDR3 coding DNA: TGCAGCGTTGAGGCGGGCGGGAAGGATGAGCAGTTCTTC. Its translation is CSVEAGGKDEQFF.

There are a few counts of this clone. The rearrangement uses TRBV10-3 and TRBJ1-5, with unresolved D. The ends were cut back, 0 bases at V and 0 bases at J, with 6 bases in the middle. This CDR3 spans 15 amino acids. Germline V CDR1 and CDR2: ENHRY, SYGVKD. In nucleotides, the CDR3 is TGTGCCATCAGTGAGTCGGAGGATAGCAATCAGCCCCAGCATTTT. Translated: CAISESEDSNQPQHF.

J is TRBJ2-3 and V is TRBV9; no clear D. The CDR3 length is 15 residues. Germline CDR1 SGDLS, CDR2 YYNGEE. V lost 0 bases and J 3 bases, leaving 11 bases between the germline ends. The CDR3, as DNA: TGTGCCAGCAGCGTAGGAGGTGGGGAAACAGATACGCAGTATTTT. This encodes CASSVGGGETDTQYF.

This clone was recorded once. The chain couples TRBV9 to TRBJ2-3; D perhaps matches TRBD1 (6 bases). V shed 2 bases and J shed 5 bases, with 9 bases lying between them. This CDR3 has 13 amino acids. Looked up from germline, CDR1 is SGDLS and CDR2 is YYNGEE. The CDR3 region has the DNA TGTGCCAGCAGCGTGACAGGTGGAGATACGCAGTATTTT. This encodes CASSVTGGDTQYF. Supplemented by reference TRBV9 and TRBJ2-3, the full variable domain reads DSGVTQTPKHLITATGQRVTLRCSPRSGDLSVYWYQQSLDQGLQFLIQYYNGEERAKGNILERFSAQQFPDLHSELNLSSLELGDSALYFCASSVTGGDTQYFGPGTRLTVL.

This clone was observed a handful of times. The genes are TRBV18 and TRBJ1-4; D is uncertain. Looked up from germline, CDR1 is KGHSH and CDR2 is LQKENI. Trimming cost V 1 base and J 5 bases, with 14 bases left between them. CDR3 length: 16 residues. DNA for the CDR3: TGTGCCAGCTCACCACAACGGCTCGACCAGAATGAAAAACTGTTTTTT. This translates into CASSPQRLDQNEKLFF.

The chain joins TRBV30 to TRBJ1-3; tentatively, D is TRBD1 (5 bases). This CDR3 region has 14 residues. Germline CDR1 GTSNPN, CDR2 SVGIG (reference sequence). V was cut by 3 bases and J by 0 bases, with 9 bases left in between. The CDR3 coding sequence is TGTGCCTGGAGGGGGCCGCTCTCTGGAAACACCATATATTTT. It codes for CAWRGPLSGNTIYF.

The chain uses TRBV27 and TRBJ2-7; 7 bases map to TRBD2. Germline trimming cut 5 bases from V and 3 bases from J; bases unmatched to any gene: 10. CDR3 size: 15 residues. CDR1 is MNHEY and CDR2 is SMNVEV in the germline V gene (reference sequence). In DNA form, the CDR3 reads TGTGCCAGCAGTCCATCCGGGACTACGGGCTACGAGCAGTACTTC. Protein product: CASSPSGTTGYEQYF.

This rearrangement joins TRBV19 to TRBJ2-1; 9 positions agree with TRBD1. Trimming removed 8 bases from V and 4 bases from J; junction bases left unmatched: 6. The CDR3 is 14 residues long. Germline V lookup: CDR1 LNHDA, CDR2 SQIVND (reference sequence). DNA of the CDR3: TGTGCCAGTCGCCCGGACAGGGGATACAATGAGCAGTTCTTC. Residues: CASRPDRGYNEQFF. Supplemented by reference TRBV19 and TRBJ2-1, the full variable domain reads DGGITQSPKYLFRKEGQNVTLSCEQNLNHDAMYWYRQDPGQGLRLIYYSQIVNDFQKGDIAEGYSVSREKKESFPLTVTSAQKNPTAFYLCASRPDRGYNEQFFGPGTRLTVL.

Notes on this clone: Other DNA sequences in this sample translate to the same CDR3. The chain combines TRBV28 with TRBJ1-5, with 10 nucleotides matching TRBD1. The CDR3 runs to 14 residues. CDR1 is MDHEN, CDR2 SYDVKM, per germline. V lost 2 bases and J lost 5; bases outside the gene matches: 0. Here the CDR3 DNA reads TGTGCCAGCAGTTTAGGGACAGGGGATCAGCCCCAGCATTTT. Amino acid sequence: CASSLGTGDQPQHF.

V usage is TRBV6-5 and J usage is TRBJ2-5; no definite D call. V was cut by 0 bases and J by 1 base, with 9 bases left in between. Germline V lookup: CDR1 MNHEY, CDR2 SVGAGI. CDR3 length: 15 residues. The CDR3 loop is CASSYSMVAQETQYF. The CDR3, as DNA: TGTGCCAGCAGTTACTCGATGGTAGCCCAAGAGACCCAGTACTTC.

This clone showed up just once. The genes are TRBV25-1 and TRBJ2-4, with 10 bases matching TRBD1. Germline CDR1 and CDR2: MGHDK and SYGVNS. The CDR3 loop spans 14 amino acids. V lost 7 bases to trimming and J lost 5 bases; unmatched junction nucleotides: 5. The CDR3: CASTTGTGENIQYF. CDR3 coding DNA: TGTGCCAGCACTACGGGGACAGGGGAAAACATTCAGTACTTC.

The gene calls are TRBV19 and TRBJ1-5, with 7 nucleotides matching TRBD1. The ends lost 8 bases at V and 7 bases at J; junction bases unmatched: 11. The CDR3 loop spans 14 amino acids. Germline V gene lookup returns CDR1 LNHDA and CDR2 SQIVND (reference sequence). The DNA of the CDR3 is TGTGCCAGTTCCCACAGGGGTCGAGGGCAGCCCCAGCATTTT. Amino acid sequence: CASSHRGRGQPQHF. Together with reference TRBV19 and TRBJ1-5, the CDR3 gives the full variable domain: DGGITQSPKYLFRKEGQNVTLSCEQNLNHDAMYWYRQDPGQGLRLIYYSQIVNDFQKGDIAEGYSVSREKKESFPLTVTSAQKNPTAFYLCASSHRGRGQPQHFGDGTRLSIL.

The gene calls are TRBV30 and TRBJ1-1, with D unresolved. Trimming removed 0 bases from V and 0 bases from J, with 2 bases in between. CDR3 length: 12 residues. The V gene's germline CDR1 is GTSNPN and CDR2 SVGIG (reference sequence). CDR3 coding DNA: TGTGCCTGGAGTGTACTGAACACTGAAGCTTTCTTT. Translated, it gives CAWSVLNTEAFF.

The rearrangement joins TRBV4-1 to TRBJ2-1, with D possibly matching TRBD2 (6 bases). Trimming pared 2 bases from V and 7 bases from J, leaving 12 bases between. The CDR3 is 14 amino acids. From germline, CDR1 is MGHRA and CDR2 YSYEKL. The DNA of the CDR3 is TGCGCCAGCAGCCAACGTGGGAGGACGAATGAGCAGTTCTTC. It yields the protein CASSQRGRTNEQFF.

The chain has TRBV11-3 and TRBJ1-1; the D gene is possibly TRBD1 (5 bases). This CDR3 has 19 amino acids. Trimming cost V 0 bases and J 4 bases, with 24 bases left between them. Germline V CDR1 and CDR2: SGHNT, YENEEA. The CDR3 here is CASSLDRQVWVKGTTEAFF. CDR3 bases: TGTGCCAGCAGCTTAGATCGGCAGGTCTGGGTAAAAGGGACCACTGAAGCTTTCTTT.